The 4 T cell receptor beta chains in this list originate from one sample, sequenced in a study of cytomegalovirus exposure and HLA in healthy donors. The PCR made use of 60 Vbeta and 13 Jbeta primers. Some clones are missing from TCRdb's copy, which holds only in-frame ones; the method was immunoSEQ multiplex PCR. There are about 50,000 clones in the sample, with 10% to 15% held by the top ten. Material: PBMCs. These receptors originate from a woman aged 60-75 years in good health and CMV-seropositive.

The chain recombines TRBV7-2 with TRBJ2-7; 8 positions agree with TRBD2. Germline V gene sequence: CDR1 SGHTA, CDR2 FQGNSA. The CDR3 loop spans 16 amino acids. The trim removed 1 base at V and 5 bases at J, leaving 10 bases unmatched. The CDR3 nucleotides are TGTGCCAGCAGCTTAGATTCGAGCGGGGGTAGGGACGAGCAGTACTTC. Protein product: CASSLDSSGGRDEQYF.

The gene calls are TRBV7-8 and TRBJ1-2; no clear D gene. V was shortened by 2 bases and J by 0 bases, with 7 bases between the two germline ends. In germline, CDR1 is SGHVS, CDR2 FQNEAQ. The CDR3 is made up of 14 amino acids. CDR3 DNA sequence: TGTGCCAGCAGCTTACAAGGAGCTAACTATGGCTACACCTTC. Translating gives CASSLQGANYGYTF.

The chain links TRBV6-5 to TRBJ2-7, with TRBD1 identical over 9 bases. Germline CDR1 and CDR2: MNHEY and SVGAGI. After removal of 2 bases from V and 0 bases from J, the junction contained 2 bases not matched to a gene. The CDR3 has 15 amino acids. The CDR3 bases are TGTGCCAGCAGTTACGGGACAGGGAGCTCCTACGAGCAGTACTTC. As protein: CASSYGTGSSYEQYF.

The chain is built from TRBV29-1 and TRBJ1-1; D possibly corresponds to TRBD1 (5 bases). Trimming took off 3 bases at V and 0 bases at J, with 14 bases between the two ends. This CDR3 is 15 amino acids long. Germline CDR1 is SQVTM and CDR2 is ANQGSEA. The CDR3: CSVDRPGHLNTEAFF. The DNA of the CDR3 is TGCAGCGTTGATAGGCCCGGACACTTGAACACTGAAGCTTTCTTT.